Below, 14 T cell receptor beta chains from the same sample are listed, as sequenced in a study of blood T cell repertoires in COVID-19 (TCRdb year 2020). Library prep was done by the immunoSEQ multiplex PCR assay. In its TCRdb copy, this immuneACCESS table keeps in-frame sequences only and misses some clones. Where compared with another copy, unresolved V genes explain less than half of these, and the others have no known cause. The sample contains 250,000 to 300,000 clones, nearly 90% of them found a single time. The ten largest clonotypes hold approximately 2% of the sample. The material sequenced was PBMCs or T cells enriched from blood (not recorded which). The receptors originated from a woman aged 55 to 70 who had recovered from COVID-19.

The CDR3 DNA is TGTGCCAGCAGTTATGAGATAGCTTCACCCCTCCACTTT. Amino acids: CASSYEIASPLHF. The chain uses TRBV6-5 and TRBJ1-6; no definite D call. Germline V gene data show CDR1 as MNHEY and CDR2 as SVGAGI. The CDR3 consists of 13 residues. The V and J ends lost 3 bases and 9 bases respectively, with 9 bases between them.

The V call is TRBV7-9, the J call TRBJ1-4; tentatively, D is TRBD1 (6 bases). Germline assignment: CDR1 SEHNR and CDR2 FQNEAQ (reference sequence). CDR3 size: 15 residues. Trimming pared 1 base from V and 5 bases from J, leaving 11 bases between. CDR3 in amino acids: CASSLGTAMNEKLFF. CDR3 nucleotide sequence: TGTGCCAGCAGCTTAGGGACAGCAATGAATGAAAAACTGTTTTTT.

This chain joins TRBV25-1 and TRBJ2-5; 7 bases are shared with TRBD2. The junction had 6 bases not matched to a gene; V was cut back by 6 bases and J by 2 bases. Germline V CDR1 and CDR2: MGHDK, SYGVNS. This CDR3 has 14 residues. DNA for the CDR3: TGTGCCAGCAGCTTACTAGCGAGGCAAGAGACCCAGTACTTC. Amino acid sequence: CASSLLARQETQYF.

The chain recombines TRBV3-1 (or the pseudogene TRBV3-2) with TRBJ1-5, with 7 bases lining up with TRBD1. The CDR3 sequence is 14 residues long. Germline values: CDR1 LGHDT, CDR2 YNNKEL (reference sequence). V shed 4 bases and J 3 bases; nucleotides not matched to a gene: 3. CDR3 amino acids: CASSLGQINQPQHF. The CDR3 DNA is TGTGCCAGCAGCCTGGGACAGATCAATCAGCCCCAGCATTTT.

The V call is TRBV27, the J call TRBJ2-1; 11 bases line up with TRBD2. Germline CDR1 and CDR2: MNHEY and SMNVEV (reference sequence). The CDR3 is made up of 15 amino acids. Trimming removed 5 bases from V and 2 bases from J; junction bases left unmatched: 2. CDR3 loop: CASSLLAGAYNEQFF. CDR3 in DNA: TGTGCCAGCAGTCTACTAGCGGGGGCCTACAATGAGCAGTTCTTC.

The CDR3: CASSAGPRGTEAFF. The CDR3 nucleotides are TGCGCCAGCAGCGCGGGACCCCGGGGCACTGAAGCTTTCTTT. This rearrangement joins TRBV5-1 to TRBJ1-1, with D tentatively TRBD1 (5 bases). Germline lookup yields CDR1 SGHRS and CDR2 YFSETQ. CDR3 length equals 14 residues. Trimming stripped 4 bases from V and 4 bases from J, with 14 bases between.

The chain is built from TRBV7-9 and TRBJ2-7; TRBD2 is a possible D gene (7 bases). V dropped 4 bases and J dropped 4 bases, with 14 bases sitting between them. CDR3 length equals 14 residues. Germline CDR1 SEHNR, CDR2 FQNEAQ (reference sequence). Here the CDR3 reads CASSSEGGFYEQYF. The CDR3 DNA follows: TGTGCCAGCAGCTCCGAGGGGGGGTTTTACGAGCAGTACTTC. Complete variable domain (other parts from reference TRBV7-9 and TRBJ2-7): DTGVSQNPRHKITKRGQNVTFRCDPISEHNRLYWYRQTLGQGPEFLTYFQNEAQLEKSRLLSDRFSAERPKGSFSTLEIQRTEQGDSAMYLCASSSEGGFYEQYFGPGTRLTVT.

V gene TRBV29-1 combines with J gene TRBJ2-7; 7 bases align to TRBD1. V lost 7 bases, J lost 3 bases, and 6 bases stayed unmatched. Germline V gives CDR1 SQVTM, CDR2 ANQGSEA. The CDR3 runs 12 residues. CDR3 DNA: TGCAGCGCGGGACAGCAGTTCTACGAGCAGTACTTC. As protein: CSAGQQFYEQYF.

The chain recombines TRBV7-3 with TRBJ2-2, with TRBD2 identical over 14 bases. The length of the CDR3 is 17 residues. Per germline, CDR1 SGHTA and CDR2 FQGTGA. V lost 5 bases, J lost 6 bases, and 8 bases stayed unmatched. The CDR3 DNA is TGTGCCAGCAGCCCGGGACTAGCGGGGGCCTGGGCCGGGGAGCTGTTTTTT. The encoded protein is CASSPGLAGAWAGELFF.

This rearrangement joins TRBV28 to TRBJ1-5; D perhaps matches TRBD1 (6 bases). CDR1 and CDR2 (germline): MDHEN, SYDVKM. The CDR3 has 13 residues. Trimming removed 6 bases at V and 5 bases at J, with 11 bases between. Here the CDR3 reads CASRQGADQPQHF. CDR3 sequence (DNA): TGTGCCAGCAGACAGGGAGCGGATCAGCCCCAGCATTTT.

V gene TRBV5-8 combines with J gene TRBJ1-5, with D possibly being TRBD1 (5 bases). The germline gives CDR1 SGHTS, CDR2 YDEGEE. The CDR3 runs to 15 residues. V was trimmed by 3 bases and J by 2 bases, leaving 12 bases between them. The CDR3 spells CASSSGTVGNQPQHF. CDR3 bases: TGTGCCAGCAGCTCGGGGACTGTTGGCAATCAGCCCCAGCATTTT.

The rearrangement joins TRBV3-1 (or the pseudogene TRBV3-2) to TRBJ1-4; tentative D call: TRBD1 (5 bases). Germline values: CDR1 LGHDT, CDR2 YNNKEL (reference sequence). The CDR3 length is 16 residues. V was clipped by 1 base and J by 2 bases, with 11 bases between them. The CDR3 is CASSQGPRGTNEKLFF. In DNA, the CDR3 is TGTGCCAGCAGCCAAGGACCTCGGGGGACTAATGAAAAACTGTTTTTT.

The chain couples TRBV6-2 or TRBV6-3 to TRBJ2-1; 12 nucleotides match TRBD2. Germline V gene data show CDR1 as MNHEY and CDR2 as SVGEGT. J was trimmed by 6 bases and V by 5 bases; bases with no gene match: 5. This CDR3 has 15 amino acids. The CDR3 bases are TGTGCCAGCAGTCGACTAGCGGGAGCTCCCAATGAGCAGTTCTTC. Translated, it gives CASSRLAGAPNEQFF.

This clone was observed a few times. The chain recombines TRBV9 with TRBJ1-2; D not resolved. Germline lookup yields CDR1 SGDLS and CDR2 YYNGEE. V gave up 3 bases and J gave up 4 bases, with 7 bases separating them. The CDR3 extends over 12 amino acids. The CDR3 region has the DNA TGTGCCAGCAGCGGGGAGGGCTATGGCTACACCTTC. This gives the protein CASSGEGYGYTF.